This TCR beta chain was documented in a study of T cell responses to AZD1222 COVID-19 vaccine. Study-wide background: Doses given second, at about 4 or about 12 weeks, were pooled.

Only in-frame clones appear in the TCRdb table, and some are missing; sequencing was by immunoSEQ multiplex PCR. The sample comprises about 100,000 clones, around nine tenths of which are singletons, and over 15% rests with the top ten. Findings of the study overall: A rise in Spike-specific TCR breadth and depth followed two AZD1222 doses. The study found vaccine-associated CD4 TCRs spanning spike, dominant at 160-218 and 743-854.

CDR1 and CDR2 from the germline V gene are SEHNR and FQNEAQ (reference sequence). This CDR3 comprises 14 residues. The V gene lost 5 bases and the J gene lost 4 bases, with 11 bases spanning the gap. In its sample, this clone was seen once. What it binds is unknown. Sample: peripheral blood, taken on day 0 of AZD1222 vaccination. This clonotype originated in an adult in good health. The gene calls are TRBV7-9 and TRBJ2-2; D ambiguous. The CDR3 coding sequence is TGTGCCAGCAGCCCAAATCGGGTCACCGGGGAGCTGTTTTTT. It translates to CASSPNRVTGELFF.